This record concerns one T cell receptor beta chain sequence. Its antigen remains unknown. A single record per CDR3 protein comes from TCRdb applying MiXCR to the RT-PCR reads. This sample carries roughly 180,000 distinct CDR3 sequences, approximately 8.7% of them seen once, and the ten largest clones take about 11%. This entry is derived from a study of response to subunit inactivated influenza vaccine. Study outcomes and limitations: The authors proposed limited new T cell recruitment per seasonal influenza vaccination.

The CDR3 extends over 15 amino acids. CDR1 and CDR2 (germline): SNHLY, FYNNEI. V was pared by 2 bases and J by 2 bases, with 7 bases between. The sequencing here drew on non-naive T cells sorted from PBMCs, taken on the day of vaccination. The TCR was taken from a man between 50 and 59 years old who received an inactivated influenza vaccine. This rearrangement joins TRBV2 to TRBJ2-6; D is unresolved. CDR3 coding DNA: TGTGCCAGCAGTGAAATGTGGGCTGGGGCCAACGTCCTGACTTTC. This codes for CASSEMWAGANVLTF.